This T cell receptor beta chain derives from a study of read filtering for tumor transcriptome and immune sequencing. Whole-study context: Revised staging placed about 8 patients in R-ISS I, some 17 in II, roughly 7 in III.

This clonotype was recorded a few times. The antigen is not known. From about 0.4 ug of RNA, a library with molecular barcoded alpha/delta and beta/gamma adaptors was made. Each CDR3 protein gets one entry after TCRdb re-called the reads with MiXCR. The sample holds tens of thousands of distinct CDR3 sequences, around a fifth seen once. Sampling of bone marrow took place during active disease in every patient. Trimming cost V 4 bases and J 4 bases, with 16 bases left between them. Per germline, CDR1 MDHEN and CDR2 SYDVKM. The CDR3 length is 15 residues. General study points: Dropping single-read clonotypes raised IR-seq and RNA-seq shared-clonotype correlation. In IR-seq, single-read clonotypes were about 81.9% of clonotypes but approximately 3.5% of reads.

The material sequenced was a population of CD138-negative cells sorted from bone marrow. This receptor was identified in a donor aged 40 or older with multiple myeloma. The chain recombines TRBV28 with TRBJ1-2, with D tentatively TRBD1 (5 bases). CDR3 sequence: CASSSGTGAFYGYTF. In DNA form, the CDR3 reads TGTGCCAGCAGTTCCGGGACCGGGGCTTTCTATGGCTACACCTTC.